These 18 T cell receptor beta chains were all obtained from the same sample, sequenced in a study of blood T cell repertoires in COVID-19. Sequencing was performed with immunoSEQ multiplex PCR; in TCRdb, only in-frame clones are kept and a portion is missing. Of tens of thousands of clones in the sample, 88% were seen once. Sequenced: peripheral blood. These receptors were obtained from a human donor in a cohort sampled during active COVID-19.

J is TRBJ1-6 and V is TRBV3-1 (or the pseudogene TRBV3-2); no definite D call. Germline-derived CDR1 and CDR2 are LGHDT and YNNKEL (reference sequence). V lost 0 bases and J lost 7, with 7 bases in between. This CDR3 is built from 14 residues. The CDR3 sequence is CASSQDTRNSPLHF. The CDR3 coding sequence is TGTGCCAGCAGCCAAGATACGCGGAATTCACCCCTCCACTTT.

This sequence joins TRBV10-1 and TRBJ2-5; the D is unclear. The length of the CDR3 is 14 residues. Trimming cost V 4 bases and J 5 bases, with 14 bases left between them. Germline V CDR1 and CDR2: WNHNN, SYGVQD (reference sequence). The CDR3 bases are TGCGCCAGCAGTGTTGGCGGTAGTGTGGAGACCCAGTACTTC. It yields the protein CASSVGGSVETQYF.

The chain uses TRBV24-1 and TRBJ2-3, with D unclear. The CDR3 totals 15 residues. Germline loops: CDR1 KGHDR, CDR2 SFDVKD. V gave up 4 bases and J gave up 3 bases, with 13 bases separating them. The CDR3 loop is CATSEGWATTDTQYF. In nucleotides, the CDR3 is TGTGCCACCAGTGAAGGTTGGGCGACGACAGATACGCAGTATTTT.

The V gene is TRBV29-1, the J gene TRBJ2-7, with D perhaps TRBD1 (6 bases). V was pared by 4 bases and J by 5 bases, with 21 bases between. The CDR3 is 15 residues long. CDR1 is SQVTM, CDR2 ANQGSEA, per germline. Here the CDR3 reads CSVAHVQGNVNEQYF. The CDR3 region has the DNA TGCAGCGTTGCACATGTTCAGGGGAATGTCAACGAGCAGTACTTC.

This chain links TRBV27 with TRBJ2-7; D might be TRBD2 (8 bases). V shed 6 bases and J shed 3 bases, with 18 bases lying between them. The CDR3 covers 15 residues. Germline values: CDR1 MNHEY, CDR2 SMNVEV (reference sequence). The CDR3 nucleotides read TGTGCCAGCAGCAGACTAGCGAGACAGGGCTACGAGCAGTACTTC. Translation gives CASSRLARQGYEQYF.

V and J are TRBV19 and TRBJ1-4, with no clear D. This CDR3 is 13 amino acids long. V shed 6 bases and J shed 3 bases, with 8 bases lying between them. CDR1 and CDR2 from the germline V gene are LNHDA and SQIVND (reference sequence). The chain's CDR3 is CASSSGSNEKLFF. CDR3 nucleotide sequence: TGTGCCAGTAGCTCAGGATCTAATGAAAAACTGTTTTTT.

The table lists this clone with a count of one. The chain uses TRBV5-4 and TRBJ2-5, with 7 bases aligning to TRBD1. Germline assignment: CDR1 SGHNT and CDR2 YYREEE (reference sequence). V lost 0 bases, J lost 5 bases, and 4 bases stayed unmatched. The CDR3 runs 14 residues. CDR3 DNA: TGTGCCAGCAGCTTGGGACAGGGTGAGGAGACCCAGTACTTC. Its translation: CASSLGQGEETQYF.

The J gene is TRBJ1-6, the V gene TRBV11-2, with 9 nucleotides matching TRBD1. Looked up from germline, CDR1 is SGHAT and CDR2 is FQNNGV. V gave up 5 bases and J gave up 10 bases; unmatched junction bases: 6. The CDR3 consists of 14 residues. The CDR3 nucleotides are TGTGCCAGCAGCCGGACAGGGGCAAGCTCACCCCTCCACTTT. Its protein product is CASSRTGASSPLHF. The variable domain in full, completed from reference TRBV11-2 and TRBJ1-6, reads EAGVAQSPRYKIIEKRQSVAFWCNPISGHATLYWYQQILGQGPKLLIQFQNNGVVDDSQLPKDRFSAERLKGVDSTLKIQPAKLEDSAVYLCASSRTGASSPLHFGNGTRLTVT.

This clone was detected only once. The chain combines TRBV2 with TRBJ2-5; the D gene is possibly TRBD1 (5 bases). The CDR3 spans 14 residues. Germline CDR1 reads SNHLY; CDR2 reads FYNNEI. V was shortened by 6 bases and J by 5 bases, with 16 bases between the two germline ends. DNA of the CDR3: TGTGCCAGCAGAAAGGGGCAGGGATCGGAGACCCAGTACTTC. It translates to CASRKGQGSETQYF.

The CDR3 DNA reads TGCACCAGCAGCCAAGAGCCCCGTGAACTAGCGGGAGTTAGCGAGCAGTACTTC. This gives the protein CTSSQEPRELAGVSEQYF. V gene TRBV1 combines with J gene TRBJ2-7; whether TRBD2, the table's D call, matches the DNA was not checked. TRBV1 is a documented pseudogene. The CDR3 totals 18 residues.

The CDR3 sequence: CASSRTGATNEKLFF. CDR3 in DNA: TGTGCCAGCAGCCGTACAGGGGCAACTAATGAAAAACTGTTTTTT. This sequence joins TRBV6-5 and TRBJ1-4, with 7 nucleotides matching TRBD1. This CDR3 has 15 residues. V shed 6 bases, J shed 0 bases, and the junction held 4 bases outside the gene matches. Germline CDR1 MNHEY, CDR2 SVGAGI.

This clone has more than one count but fewer than ten. V gene TRBV28 combines with J gene TRBJ2-5; 11 nucleotides line up with TRBD2. With V trimmed by 8 bases and J by 1 base, 9 bases remained unmatched. Per the germline V gene, CDR1 is MDHEN and CDR2 is SYDVKM. The CDR3 contains 16 residues. The CDR3 nucleotides read TGTGCCAGCGCACAAACTAGCGGGAGAGTCCAAGAGACCCAGTACTTC. Protein sequence: CASAQTSGRVQETQYF.

The V call is TRBV7-8, the J call TRBJ2-1; D perhaps matches TRBD2 (6 bases). Trimming stripped 1 base from V and 2 bases from J, with 9 bases between. The CDR3 totals 15 residues. The germline CDR1 and CDR2 sequences are SGHVS and FQNEAQ. CDR3 loop: CASSLVGGTYNEQFF. The DNA of the CDR3 is TGTGCCAGCAGCTTAGTTGGGGGGACCTACAATGAGCAGTTCTTC. The full variable domain, rest sourced from reference TRBV7-8 and TRBJ2-1, is GAGVSQSPRYKVAKRGQDVALRCDPISGHVSLFWYQQALGQGPEFLTYFQNEAQLDKSGLPSDRFFAERPEGSVSTLKIQRTQQEDSAVYLCASSLVGGTYNEQFFGPGTRLTVL.

The rearrangement links TRBV28 to TRBJ2-2, with 9 bases matching TRBD1. This CDR3 comprises 15 residues. Germline trimming cut 6 bases from V and 4 bases from J; bases unmatched to any gene: 6. Germline V lookup: CDR1 MDHEN, CDR2 SYDVKM. Here the CDR3 DNA reads TGTGCCAGCAGACCACAGGGGGCAGGCACCGGGGAGCTGTTTTTT. It translates to CASRPQGAGTGELFF.

V gene TRBV24-1 combines with J gene TRBJ2-3; 14 positions agree with TRBD2. The CDR3 totals 16 residues. From germline, CDR1 is KGHDR and CDR2 SFDVKD. Trimming at V came to 4 bases and at J to 5 bases, leaving 4 bases not matched to a gene. This CDR3 reads CATSDPGLAGVDTQYF. As DNA, the CDR3 is TGTGCCACCAGTGACCCGGGACTAGCGGGAGTAGATACGCAGTATTTT.

The chain uses TRBV19 and TRBJ1-2; TRBD1 agrees at 9 bases. CDR1 is LNHDA and CDR2 is SQIVND in the germline V gene (reference sequence). This CDR3 region has 12 residues. V trimming: 10 bases; J trimming: 7 bases; junction bases outside the gene matches: 7. CDR3 residues: CATADRGLGYTF. The CDR3 nucleotides read TGTGCCACCGCGGACAGGGGCCTTGGCTACACCTTC.

This chain uses TRBV6-2 or TRBV6-3 with TRBJ2-7, with a possible D match to TRBD1 (5 bases). V was clipped by 0 bases and J by 1 base, with 16 bases between them. The CDR3 is 17 amino acids. The germline V gene has CDR1 MNHEY and CDR2 SVGEGT. Here the CDR3 DNA reads TGTGCCAGCAGTTACTCGAGCAAGGGGTGGGGATCCTACGAGCAGTACTTC. Translation gives CASSYSSKGWGSYEQYF.

V and J are TRBV27 and TRBJ2-1; a weak D match, TRBD2 (6 bases). The CDR3 extends over 15 amino acids. Germline CDR1 is MNHEY and CDR2 is SMNVEV (reference sequence). V lost 3 bases, J lost 0 bases, and 9 bases lay in between. As DNA, the CDR3 is TGTGCCAGCAGTTTCCGGGAGCCCTCCTACAATGAGCAGTTCTTC. It yields the protein CASSFREPSYNEQFF.